This T cell receptor beta chain was obtained from a study of T cell repertoires in MIS-A myocarditis. This CDR3 has 14 residues. Germline V gene lookup returns CDR1 MRHNA and CDR2 SNTAGT. V was trimmed by 9 bases and J by 5 bases, leaving 16 bases between them. The method was immunoSEQ multiplex PCR; TCRdb's version includes in-frame clones alone and lacks a portion of them. There are some 12,000 clones in the sample; roughly 83% occur only once, and approximately 30% lies in the top ten. The specimen was right ventricle heart tissue obtained at autopsy. This receptor was identified in a man aged 18 to 30 with fulminant myocarditis from multisystem inflammatory syndrome in adults (MIS-A) after COVID-19. V gene TRBV6-4 combines with J gene TRBJ2-2; D might be TRBD2 (5 bases). In DNA, the CDR3 is TGTGCCAGTACACACGCGCCGGGAACCGGGGAGCTGTTTTTT. It specifies CASTHAPGTGELFF.